What follows are 16 T cell receptor beta chains derived from one specimen sequenced in a study of T cell repertoires in cytomegalovirus infection. MiXCR, run by TCRdb on the reads, gives a single entry per CDR3 protein. The sample shows around 330,000 distinct CDR3 sequences, roughly 15% of them seen only once. Material: PBMCs. The receptors were gathered from a human donor in good health (CMV status not recorded). Some clones in this sample may be carry-over from other donors' samples.

CDR3 coding DNA: TGCAGTGCTAGTTCCAGGGCGGGGAGCAATCAGCCCCAGCATTTT. Its translation is CSASSRAGSNQPQHF. The genes are TRBV20-1 and TRBJ1-5; possible D gene TRBD1, 5 bases. V was trimmed by 3 bases and J by 1 base, leaving 13 bases between them. From germline, CDR1 is DFQATT and CDR2 SNEGSKA (reference sequence). The CDR3 covers 15 residues.

This clonotype was detected only a few times. The chain recombines TRBV28 with TRBJ1-4; 7 bases are shared with TRBD1. CDR1 is MDHEN and CDR2 is SYDVKM in the germline V gene. The CDR3 extends over 15 amino acids. V dropped 5 bases and J dropped 5; count of bases not matched to a gene: 8. This chain's CDR3 is CASSRPTGLNEKLFF. In DNA form, the CDR3 reads TGTGCCAGCAGTCGACCGACAGGGCTAAATGAAAAACTGTTTTTT.

The V gene is TRBV2, the J gene TRBJ1-1, with D unresolved. The V gene's germline CDR1 is SNHLY and CDR2 FYNNEI. Deletions cut 5 bases from V and 3 bases from J, with 7 bases between. The CDR3 consists of 12 residues. CDR3 DNA sequence: TGTGCCAGCAGTTGGCAGTACACTGAAGCTTTCTTT. It is translated as CASSWQYTEAFF.

This chain uses TRBV5-5 with TRBJ2-4; TRBD2 aligns across 12 bases. The germline gives CDR1 SGHKS, CDR2 YYEKEE (reference sequence). The ends lost 0 bases at V and 1 base at J; junction bases unmatched: 14. CDR3 size: 21 residues. The CDR3 DNA follows: TGTGCCAGCAGCTTGGTGGTCTTATCTAGCGGGGGGGCGAGGGCCAAAAACATTCAGTACTTC. As protein: CASSLVVLSSGGARAKNIQYF.

This clonotype appeared many times. This chain uses TRBV10-3 with TRBJ1-2; no clear D. V lost 0 bases, J lost 3 bases, and 11 bases lay in between. Germline CDR1 ENHRY, CDR2 SYGVKD. The CDR3 is made up of 15 amino acids. For the CDR3, the DNA is TGTGCCATCAGTGAGTCTATTCCCGGGCACTATGGCTACACCTTC. Its protein is CAISESIPGHYGYTF.

The rearrangement joins TRBV2 to TRBJ2-2; D perhaps matches TRBD1 (6 bases). Trimming shortened V by 11 bases and J by 7 bases, and 17 bases separated the two germline ends. The CDR3 has 13 amino acids. Looked up from germline, CDR1 is SNHLY and CDR2 is FYNNEI. In DNA, the CDR3 is TGTGCCGGGAACAGGGTCCTACACGGGGAGCTGTTTTTT. Translating it yields CAGNRVLHGELFF.

This clonotype has a handful of counts. The chain carries TRBV7-9 and TRBJ2-7, with TRBD2 as a possible D gene (5 bases). The CDR3 runs 14 residues. Germline-derived CDR1 and CDR2 are SEHNR and FQNEAQ (reference sequence). Trimming removed 5 bases at V and 5 bases at J, with 16 bases between. CDR3 sequence (DNA): TGTGCCAGCAGCCCTAGTGGGTATAGCGACGAGCAGTACTTC. Its translation is CASSPSGYSDEQYF. Based on the CDR3 plus reference TRBV7-9 and TRBJ2-7, the full variable domain is DTGVSQNPRHKITKRGQNVTFRCDPISEHNRLYWYRQTLGQGPEFLTYFQNEAQLEKSRLLSDRFSAERPKGSFSTLEIQRTEQGDSAMYLCASSPSGYSDEQYFGPGTRLTVT.

This clonotype has just a few counts. This rearrangement joins TRBV7-8 to TRBJ2-1; 7 nucleotides agree with TRBD1. CDR3 size: 16 residues. Germline CDR1 and CDR2: SGHVS and FQNEAQ. Trimming took 3 bases from V and 4 from J; bases not matched to a gene: 9. The chain's CDR3 is CASSFVGQAPYNEQFF. DNA of the CDR3: TGTGCCAGCAGCTTCGTAGGACAGGCCCCTTACAATGAGCAGTTCTTC.

V usage is TRBV6-6 and J usage is TRBJ2-1; 10 nucleotides agree with TRBD1. CDR3 length: 14 residues. Unmatched junction bases numbered 4, after V lost 11 bases and J lost 0 bases. CDR1 is MNHNY, CDR2 SVGAGI, per germline (reference sequence). CDR3 amino acids: CAGGQGSSYNEQFF. The CDR3 DNA is TGTGCCGGGGGACAGGGGAGCTCCTACAATGAGCAGTTCTTC.

The table lists this clonotype with a few counts. The chain links TRBV12-5 to TRBJ2-7, with 10 positions matching TRBD2. The junction had 10 bases not matched to a gene; V was cut back by 8 bases and J by 3 bases. The CDR3 contains 15 residues. The germline V gene encodes CDR1 LGHNT and CDR2 FRNRAP. Written as DNA, the CDR3 is TGTGCTAGTCCCCGCTCCGGGACTAGCGACTACGAGCAGTACTTC. Amino acids: CASPRSGTSDYEQYF.

This clonotype occurred many times. V usage is TRBV7-2 and J usage is TRBJ2-7, with D perhaps being TRBD1 or TRBD2 (6 bases each). The CDR3 totals 14 residues. CDR1 and CDR2 from the germline V gene are SGHTA and FQGNSA. Trimming took off 1 base at V and 5 bases at J, with 12 bases between the two ends. The CDR3 protein is CASSLGVRGDEQYF. CDR3 bases: TGTGCCAGCAGCTTAGGCGTTAGGGGGGACGAGCAGTACTTC.

The chain uses TRBV7-2 and TRBJ2-3; D is possibly TRBD1 or TRBD2 (7 bases each). The germline gives CDR1 SGHTA, CDR2 FQGNSA. This CDR3 comprises 15 residues. The germline V and J ends were trimmed by 5 bases and 6 bases, with 18 bases remaining between them. The CDR3 spells CASSQQGGRLDTQYF. Written as DNA, the CDR3 is TGTGCCAGCAGCCAGCAGGGGGGGCGGCTGGATACGCAGTATTTT.

This clonotype was recorded at least ten times. The chain recombines TRBV19 with TRBJ1-1; tentatively, D is TRBD1 (5 bases). The CDR3 loop spans 15 amino acids. Between the trimmed V and J ends, which lost 3 bases and 1 base, there was a span of 12 bases. Germline CDR1 LNHDA, CDR2 SQIVND (reference sequence). For the CDR3, the DNA is TGTGCCAGTAGTATTTCCATACAGGAGAACACTGAAGCTTTCTTT. Its translation: CASSISIQENTEAFF. The full variable domain, its missing parts supplied by reference TRBV19 and TRBJ1-1, is DGGITQSPKYLFRKEGQNVTLSCEQNLNHDAMYWYRQDPGQGLRLIYYSQIVNDFQKGDIAEGYSVSREKKESFPLTVTSAQKNPTAFYLCASSISIQENTEAFFGQGTRLTVV.

The chain combines TRBV6-5 with TRBJ2-3, with 7 bases fitting TRBD2. After removal of 6 bases from V and 0 bases from J, the junction contained 18 bases not matched to a gene. The CDR3 has 19 residues. The germline gives CDR1 MNHEY, CDR2 SVGAGI. The CDR3 protein is CASSRRGTGGKTSTDTQYF. CDR3 coding DNA: TGTGCCAGCAGCCGCCGGGGGACGGGGGGAAAAACTAGCACAGATACGCAGTATTTT.

This clonotype has a count of ten or more. The rearrangement joins TRBV7-8 to TRBJ2-5; D is perhaps TRBD1 (6 bases). The germline V gene encodes CDR1 SGHVS and CDR2 FQNEAQ. CDR3 size: 15 residues. Trimming took 4 bases from V and 5 from J, leaving 17 bases between them. CDR3 residues: CASSSGTNYGETQYF. CDR3 nucleotide sequence: TGTGCCAGCAGCTCCGGGACAAACTATGGGGAGACCCAGTACTTC. Variable domain in full (rest from reference TRBV7-8 and TRBJ2-5): GAGVSQSPRYKVAKRGQDVALRCDPISGHVSLFWYQQALGQGPEFLTYFQNEAQLDKSGLPSDRFFAERPEGSVSTLKIQRTQQEDSAVYLCASSSGTNYGETQYFGPGTRLLVL.

The sample holds a few counts of this clonotype. The chain employs TRBV6-2 or TRBV6-3 and TRBJ2-1, with D tentatively TRBD1 (6 bases). V lost 8 bases to trimming and J lost 1 base, with 18 bases between them. This CDR3 region has 16 residues. Germline CDR1 reads MNHEY; CDR2 reads SVGEGT. CDR3 DNA sequence: TGTGCCAGCGAGAAAGGGGGATTGGGGTCCTACAATGAGCAGTTCTTC. It translates to CASEKGGLGSYNEQFF.